This T cell receptor beta chain was recovered during a study of spatial heterogeneity in lung cancer. CDR3 length equals 15 residues. The germline CDR1 and CDR2 sequences are ENHRY and SYGVKD. V lost 11 bases, J lost 9 bases, and 17 bases stayed unmatched. The time point: sample taken at primary tumor resection. Whole RNA came from tumor, nontumor lung or frozen PBMC and was sequenced without being sorted. TCRdb redid the calling of the 5' RACE reads with MiXCR, one entry per CDR3 protein. The table records 3,500 to 5,500 distinct CDR3 sequences, over 8% of them present only once. This clonotype was detected many times.

The origin of this receptor is a male donor with early-stage non-small cell lung cancer. The specimen was PBMCs, collected at surgery. The chain carries TRBV10-3 and TRBJ2-1, with TRBD2 matching over 9 bases. The CDR3 spells CAAKESGSGGPEQFF. The CDR3 DNA sequence: TGTGCCGCCAAAGAGAGTGGTAGCGGGGGACCTGAGCAGTTCTTC.